The following is a T cell receptor (beta chain) sequence with its context. Antigen specificity is unknown. The data derive from a study of cytomegalovirus exposure and HLA in healthy donors. Study-wide context: The roughly 670 first-cohort repertoires and the 110 or so validation repertoires shared the same platform, a later analysis reported.

Germline-derived CDR1 and CDR2 are SNHLY and FYNNEI. The CDR3 runs 12 residues. Trimming at V came to 3 bases and at J to 8 bases, leaving 2 bases not matched to a gene. Clones were sequenced by immunoSEQ multiplex PCR, and TCRdb holds only the in-frame ones, with some missing. The data show 150,000 to 200,000 clones, with around 85% seen just once and about 15% held by the top ten. Study-level points and caveats: TCR beta chains numbering 150 to 200 were designated cytomegalovirus-associated. Most TCR sequences proved rare, with some public TCRs found in many donors.

The sequenced sample consisted of PBMCs. This clonotype originated in a man aged 18 to 30 in good health and CMV-seropositive. The chain joins TRBV2 to TRBJ1-1; 8 positions match TRBD1. The CDR3 region is CASSEGQEEAFF. In nucleotides, the CDR3 is TGTGCCAGCAGTGAGGGACAGGAAGAAGCTTTCTTT.